This entry lists 29 T cell receptor beta chains sequenced from one sample in a study of cytomegalovirus exposure and HLA in healthy donors. Amplification used 60 Vbeta primers and 13 Jbeta primers. Profiled with immunoSEQ multiplex PCR; TCRdb holds only in-frame clones, not every one. The sample carries fewer than 200,000 clones, around 84% recorded once. Sequenced material: PBMCs. Source of these receptors: a woman in her late teens or twenties in good health and CMV-seronegative.

The rearrangement joins TRBV10-3 to TRBJ2-1; 8 bases agree with TRBD2. The trim removed 3 bases at V and 0 bases at J, leaving 16 bases unmatched. This CDR3 has 20 amino acids. The V gene's germline CDR1 is ENHRY and CDR2 SYGVKD. CDR3 sequence reads: CAISDLIGISGASSYNEQFF. The CDR3 DNA follows: TGTGCCATCAGTGATCTTATTGGGATTAGCGGGGCGAGCTCCTACAATGAGCAGTTCTTC.

The V gene is TRBV4-1, the J gene TRBJ2-3, with 8 positions matching TRBD1. The CDR3 is 15 amino acids. Trimming at V came to 6 bases and at J to 2 bases, leaving 7 bases not matched to a gene. Per the germline V gene, CDR1 is MGHRA and CDR2 is YSYEKL. The CDR3 DNA follows: TGCGCCAGCAGTACAACAGGGGGAATCACAGATACGCAGTATTTT. This translates into CASSTTGGITDTQYF.

The chain carries TRBV5-4 and TRBJ2-5, with 11 positions matching TRBD2. This CDR3 has 17 amino acids. CDR1 and CDR2 (germline): SGHNT, YYREEE (reference sequence). V shed 3 bases, J shed 3 bases, and the junction held 10 bases outside the gene matches. The CDR3 spells CASSSEPPGLAEETQYF. CDR3 DNA sequence: TGTGCCAGCAGCTCAGAGCCTCCGGGACTAGCGGAAGAGACCCAGTACTTC.

The genes are TRBV15 and TRBJ1-5, with 7 positions matching TRBD1. The V and J ends lost 0 bases and 5 bases, in that order; junction bases with no gene match: 7. CDR1 is LNHNV, CDR2 YYDKDF, per germline (reference sequence). The CDR3 is made up of 16 amino acids. CDR3 in amino acids: CATSRDSGTDDQPQHF. The CDR3 bases are TGTGCCACCAGCAGAGATTCCGGGACAGACGATCAGCCCCAGCATTTT.

This sequence joins TRBV7-8 and TRBJ1-1; perhaps TRBD1 as D (6 bases). The CDR3 length is 18 residues. Germline lookup yields CDR1 SGHVS and CDR2 FQNEAQ. The V end was cut by 0 bases, the J end by 1 base, with 18 bases between. The CDR3 nucleotides are TGTGCCAGCAGCTTAGCTTACATTTTCAAACAGGGGAACACTGAAGCTTTCTTT. It yields the protein CASSLAYIFKQGNTEAFF.

This clone was picked up a small number of times. The rearrangement joins TRBV27 to TRBJ2-5, with TRBD1 as a possible D gene (5 bases). Deletions cut 3 bases from V and 5 bases from J, with 7 bases between. CDR1 is MNHEY and CDR2 is SMNVEV in the germline V gene (reference sequence). This CDR3 is built from 12 residues. The CDR3 loop is CASSFQGETQYF. CDR3 DNA: TGTGCCAGCAGTTTCCAGGGTGAGACCCAGTACTTC.

This clone has just a few counts. The chain is built from TRBV11-2 and TRBJ2-7; D is uncertain. V lost 1 base and J lost 1, with 11 bases in between. The germline gives CDR1 SGHAT, CDR2 FQNNGV. The CDR3 consists of 15 residues. The CDR3 region is CASSLAERGSYEQYF. In DNA form, the CDR3 reads TGTGCCAGCAGCTTAGCTGAACGCGGATCCTACGAGCAGTACTTC.

The chain couples TRBV10-2 to TRBJ1-4; 8 nucleotides match TRBD1. Trimming removed 7 bases from V and 10 bases from J; junction bases left unmatched: 20. Germline V CDR1 and CDR2: WSHSY, SAAADI. This CDR3 has 17 residues. The CDR3 DNA reads as TGCGCCAGCACATGGACAGGGATGGGGGTTGGTGAAGGAAAACTGTTTTTT. Translation gives CASTWTGMGVGEGKLFF.

The V and J genes are TRBV7-9 and TRBJ1-5; D not certain. The CDR3 is made up of 14 amino acids. Trimming removed 1 base at V and 1 base at J, with 5 bases between. Germline V lookup: CDR1 SEHNR, CDR2 FQNEAQ (reference sequence). The CDR3 spells CASSLVQSNQPQHF. The DNA for the CDR3 is TGTGCCAGCAGCTTAGTACAGAGCAATCAGCCCCAGCATTTT.

The chain links TRBV28 to TRBJ2-1; maybe TRBD1 (6 bases). This CDR3 has 17 amino acids. Trimming cost V 5 bases and J 0 bases, with 17 bases left between them. CDR1 MDHEN and CDR2 SYDVKM come from the germline V gene. For the CDR3, the DNA is TGTGCCAGCAGTACGTGGACAGCCTTAAGCTCCTACAATGAGCAGTTCTTC. Its translation is CASSTWTALSSYNEQFF.

The rearrangement links TRBV18 to TRBJ1-4; 10 bases line up with TRBD1. V was pared by 6 bases and J by 5 bases, with 3 bases of the junction left unmatched. CDR1 and CDR2 (germline): KGHSH, LQKENI. The CDR3 runs to 14 residues. The CDR3 sequence: CASSPGQGNEKLFF. The CDR3 coding sequence is TGTGCCAGCTCTCCGGGACAGGGGAATGAAAAACTGTTTTTT.

The table lists this clone with a few counts. The genes are TRBV6-1 and TRBJ2-7, with 10 positions matching TRBD1. The J segment lost 0 bases and the V segment lost 3 bases, leaving 2 bases of the junction unmatched. CDR1 and CDR2 (germline): MNHNS, SASEGT. The CDR3 sequence is 15 residues long. CDR3 DNA sequence: TGTGCCAGCAGTGACAGGACAGGGGGCTCCTACGAGCAGTACTTC. Translating it yields CASSDRTGGSYEQYF.

This clone turned up a few times. This chain uses TRBV4-3 with TRBJ2-1; TRBD1 aligns across 7 bases. The V gene end was trimmed by 2 bases and the J gene end by 9 bases; junction bases not matched to a gene: 7. CDR3 size: 14 residues. Germline V gene data show CDR1 as LGHNA and CDR2 as YSLEER. The CDR3 sequence: CASSQQVGGAEQFF. CDR3 in DNA: TGCGCCAGCAGCCAACAAGTAGGGGGCGCTGAGCAGTTCTTC.

J is TRBJ1-2 and V is TRBV2, with 9 bases that match TRBD1. CDR3 length: 17 amino acids. Trimming took 0 bases from V and 6 from J; bases not matched to a gene: 11. The germline V gene encodes CDR1 SNHLY and CDR2 FYNNEI. CDR3 residues: CASSEAPGQGVRDGYTF. The CDR3 DNA follows: TGTGCCAGCAGTGAAGCCCCGGGACAGGGCGTTCGGGATGGCTACACCTTC.

This chain connects TRBV30 to TRBJ2-7; 7 bases match TRBD1. Germline assignment: CDR1 GTSNPN and CDR2 SVGIG (reference sequence). The CDR3 spans 12 residues. The CDR3 region is CAGGAGDYEQYF. In nucleotides, the CDR3 is TGTGCAGGGGGCGCTGGGGACTACGAGCAGTACTTC.

This clone came up once. The CDR3 DNA sequence: TGTGCCAGCAGTAGGCTAGCGGGAGCTATAGAGAAGTTCTTC. Translating it yields CASSRLAGAIEKFF. V is TRBV6-1 and J is TRBJ2-1, with TRBD2 matching over 10 bases. The CDR3 loop spans 14 amino acids. Unmatched junction bases numbered 12, after V lost 5 bases and J lost 14 bases. Germline V lookup: CDR1 MNHNS, CDR2 SASEGT.

This clone occurred a few times. The chain is built from TRBV4-3 and TRBJ1-1; 9 nucleotides match TRBD1. V shed 0 bases and J 4 bases; nucleotides not matched to a gene: 6. In germline, CDR1 is LGHNA, CDR2 YSLEER. The CDR3 totals 16 residues. CDR3 nucleotide sequence: TGCGCCAGCAGCCAAGATCCCCCGGACAGGGGCACTGAAGCTTTCTTT. Its protein is CASSQDPPDRGTEAFF.

This chain connects TRBV7-2 to TRBJ2-5; D might be TRBD2 (7 bases). The J call could be wrong; TRBJ2-7 is a better fit for the DNA end. The CDR3 is 16 residues long. Germline CDR1 and CDR2: SGHTA and FQGNSA. In nucleotides, the CDR3 is TGTGCCAGCAGCTCCGGGTGGGGGGGCCAAGGGAACGAGCAGTACTTC. Amino acid sequence: CASSSGWGGQGNEQYF.

The rearrangement joins TRBV9 to TRBJ2-1; possibly TRBD2 for D (6 bases). Trimming stripped 0 bases from V and 5 bases from J, with 12 bases between. The CDR3 is 15 amino acids. Germline V CDR1 and CDR2: SGDLS, YYNGEE. CDR3 loop: CASSVGAGLNNEQFF. Written as DNA, the CDR3 is TGTGCCAGCAGCGTAGGGGCGGGACTCAACAATGAGCAGTTCTTC.

This chain links TRBV6-6 with TRBJ1-4, with D unresolved. CDR1 MNHNY and CDR2 SVGAGI come from the germline V gene (reference sequence). V was pared by 5 bases and J by 3 bases, with 13 bases between. The length of the CDR3 is 15 residues. In nucleotides, the CDR3 is TGTGCCAGCAGTCGCCCAGCCGGAGCTAATGAAAAACTGTTTTTT. Translation gives CASSRPAGANEKLFF.

The chain uses TRBV4-3 and TRBJ2-7, with 10 bases fitting TRBD2. V lost 0 bases, J lost 5 bases, and 10 bases stayed unmatched. The CDR3 length is 17 residues. Germline assignment: CDR1 LGHNA and CDR2 YSLEER. Written as DNA, the CDR3 is TGCGCCAGCAGCCAAGACGTGGCTAGCGGGAGCCCCCACGAGCAGTACTTC. Its protein product is CASSQDVASGSPHEQYF.

The J gene is TRBJ2-3, the V gene TRBV30; 13 nucleotides align to TRBD2. J lost 4 bases, V lost 6 bases, and 10 bases had no gene match. In germline, CDR1 is GTSNPN, CDR2 SVGIG (reference sequence). The CDR3 has 16 residues. DNA of the CDR3: TGTGCCTGTGCCACGGGACTAGCGGGAACTGCAGATACGCAGTATTTT. This gives the protein CACATGLAGTADTQYF.

This rearrangement joins TRBV28 to TRBJ1-2; D call uncertain. This CDR3 is 15 amino acids long. V lost 3 bases and J 1 base, leaving 12 bases between the germline ends. Germline loops: CDR1 MDHEN, CDR2 SYDVKM. The DNA of the CDR3 is TGTGCCAGCAGTTTCAGTGGCGGTTATAACTATGGCTACACCTTC. Translating gives CASSFSGGYNYGYTF.

The chain carries TRBV6-6 and TRBJ1-3; D is uncertain. V was trimmed by 5 bases and J by 5 bases, leaving 16 bases between them. The germline CDR1 and CDR2 sequences are MNHNY and SVGAGI (reference sequence). The CDR3 is 15 residues long. CDR3 residues: CASSPDGLGRNTIYF. In DNA, the CDR3 is TGTGCCAGCAGTCCAGACGGCCTAGGCAGAAACACCATATATTTT.

As DNA, the CDR3 is TGTGCCAGCAGCTCTGGACAGGGGGGTCTCGTTAGCAATCAGCCCCAGCATTTT. As protein: CASSSGQGGLVSNQPQHF. V and J are TRBV5-6 and TRBJ1-5, with TRBD1 matching over 10 bases. J lost 0 bases, V lost 3 bases, and 9 bases had no gene match. This CDR3 spans 18 amino acids. Looked up from germline, CDR1 is SGHDT and CDR2 is YYEEEE.

This clone came up once. The chain couples TRBV9 to TRBJ2-1; no firm D call. The CDR3 runs 11 residues. V was clipped by 3 bases and J by 9 bases, with 7 bases between them. Germline V gene lookup returns CDR1 SGDLS and CDR2 YYNGEE. The CDR3 reads CASSGHIEQFF. The CDR3 DNA follows: TGTGCCAGCAGCGGACATATTGAGCAGTTCTTC.

The V call is TRBV6-1, the J call TRBJ2-5; the match to TRBD1 covers 10 bases. This CDR3 spans 14 amino acids. V shed 6 bases, J shed 5 bases, and the junction held 6 bases outside the gene matches. In germline, CDR1 is MNHNS, CDR2 SASEGT. The CDR3 protein is CASRPTGGRETQYF. The CDR3 bases are TGTGCCAGCAGGCCGACAGGGGGCAGGGAGACCCAGTACTTC.

The V gene is TRBV6-1, the J gene TRBJ1-6; D is possibly TRBD1 (6 bases). This CDR3 has 17 residues. CDR1 is MNHNS and CDR2 is SASEGT in the germline V gene. V was trimmed by 1 base and J by 0 bases, leaving 10 bases between them. CDR3 amino acids: CASSEGGQSSYNSPLHF. In DNA form, the CDR3 reads TGTGCCAGCAGTGAAGGGGGGCAGAGCTCCTATAATTCACCCCTCCACTTT.

This chain uses TRBV6-1 with TRBJ2-6, with 8 positions matching TRBD1. The junction had 4 bases not matched to a gene; V was cut back by 3 bases and J by 0 bases. CDR1 and CDR2 (germline): MNHNS, SASEGT. CDR3 length: 17 residues. The DNA of the CDR3 is TGTGCCAGCAGTGACGGACAGGGATACTCTGGGGCCAACGTCCTGACTTTC. It encodes CASSDGQGYSGANVLTF.